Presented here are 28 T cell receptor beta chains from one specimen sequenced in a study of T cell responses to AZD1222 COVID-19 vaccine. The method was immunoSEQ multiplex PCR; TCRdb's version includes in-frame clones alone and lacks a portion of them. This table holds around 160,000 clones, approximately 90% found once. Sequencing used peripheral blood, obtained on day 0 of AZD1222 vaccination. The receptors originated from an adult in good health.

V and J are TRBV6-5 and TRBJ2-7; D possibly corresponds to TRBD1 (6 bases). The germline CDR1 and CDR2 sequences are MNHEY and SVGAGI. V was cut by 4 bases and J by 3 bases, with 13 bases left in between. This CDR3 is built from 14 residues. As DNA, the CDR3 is TGTGCCAGCAGTTCACAGGGACCGGGCTACGAGCAGTACTTC. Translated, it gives CASSSQGPGYEQYF.

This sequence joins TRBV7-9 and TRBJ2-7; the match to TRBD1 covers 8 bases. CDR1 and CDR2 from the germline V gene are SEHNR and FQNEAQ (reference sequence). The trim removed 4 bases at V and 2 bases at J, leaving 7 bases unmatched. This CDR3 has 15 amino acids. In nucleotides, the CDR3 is TGTGCCAGCAGCTCCTACCGGGACAGGACCTACGAGCAGTACTTC. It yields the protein CASSSYRDRTYEQYF.

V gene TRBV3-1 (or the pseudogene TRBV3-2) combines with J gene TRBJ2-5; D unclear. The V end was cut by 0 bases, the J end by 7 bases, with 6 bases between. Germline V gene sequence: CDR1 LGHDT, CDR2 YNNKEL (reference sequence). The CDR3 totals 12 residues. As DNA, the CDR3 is TGTGCCAGCAGCCAAGAGTTCGGGACCCAGTACTTC. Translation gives CASSQEFGTQYF.

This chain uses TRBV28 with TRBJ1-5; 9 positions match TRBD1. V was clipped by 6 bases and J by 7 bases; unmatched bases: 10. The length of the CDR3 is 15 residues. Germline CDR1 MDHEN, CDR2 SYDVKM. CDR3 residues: CASSPGQGRVQPQHF. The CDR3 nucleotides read TGTGCCAGCAGCCCGGGACAGGGAAGGGTCCAGCCCCAGCATTTT.

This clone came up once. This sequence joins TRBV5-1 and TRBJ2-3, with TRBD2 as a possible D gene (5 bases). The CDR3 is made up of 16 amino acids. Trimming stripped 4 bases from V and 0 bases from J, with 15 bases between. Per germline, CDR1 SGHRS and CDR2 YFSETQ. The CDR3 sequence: CASSATRTSSTDTQYF. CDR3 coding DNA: TGCGCCAGCAGCGCCACTAGAACTTCTAGCACAGATACGCAGTATTTT.

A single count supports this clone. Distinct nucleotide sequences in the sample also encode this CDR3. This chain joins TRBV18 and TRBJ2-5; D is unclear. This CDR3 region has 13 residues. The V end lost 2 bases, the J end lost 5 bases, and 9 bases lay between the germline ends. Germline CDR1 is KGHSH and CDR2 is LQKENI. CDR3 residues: CASSPGLGETQYF. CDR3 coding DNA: TGTGCCAGCTCACCAGGCCTTGGCGAGACCCAGTACTTC.

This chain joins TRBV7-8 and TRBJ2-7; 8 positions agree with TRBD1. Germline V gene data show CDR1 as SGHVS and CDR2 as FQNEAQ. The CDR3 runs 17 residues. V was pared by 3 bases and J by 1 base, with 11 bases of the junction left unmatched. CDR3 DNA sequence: TGTGCCAGCAGCTTGGGGAGAGGCGGGACAGGATCCTACGAGCAGTACTTC. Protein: CASSLGRGGTGSYEQYF.

CDR3 protein: CASSLAGAYNSPLHF. CDR3 DNA sequence: TGTGCCAGCAGCTTGGCAGGGGCCTATAATTCACCCCTCCACTTT. The chain is built from TRBV5-4 and TRBJ1-6; a possible D gene is TRBD1 (6 bases). Trimming cost V 0 bases and J 2 bases, with 6 bases left between them. The CDR3 is 15 amino acids. The germline gives CDR1 SGHNT, CDR2 YYREEE (reference sequence).

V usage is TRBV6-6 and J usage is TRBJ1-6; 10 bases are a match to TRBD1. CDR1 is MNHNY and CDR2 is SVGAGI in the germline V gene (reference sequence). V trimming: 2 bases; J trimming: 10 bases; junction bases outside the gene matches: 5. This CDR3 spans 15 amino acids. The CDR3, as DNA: TGTGCCAGCAGTTACGCCGGGACAGGGGTGTCACCCCTCCACTTT. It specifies CASSYAGTGVSPLHF.

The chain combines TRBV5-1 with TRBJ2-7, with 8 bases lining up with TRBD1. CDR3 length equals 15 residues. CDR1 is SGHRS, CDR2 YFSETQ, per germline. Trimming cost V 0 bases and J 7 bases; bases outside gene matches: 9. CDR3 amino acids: CASSLGNTGGGEQYF. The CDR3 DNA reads TGCGCCAGCAGCTTGGGGAACACAGGGGGAGGTGAGCAGTACTTC.

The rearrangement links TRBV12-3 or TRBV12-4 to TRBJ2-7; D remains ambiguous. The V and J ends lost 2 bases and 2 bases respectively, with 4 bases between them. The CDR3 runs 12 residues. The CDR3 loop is CASSLMPYEQYF. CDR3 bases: TGTGCCAGCAGTTTAATGCCCTACGAGCAGTACTTC.

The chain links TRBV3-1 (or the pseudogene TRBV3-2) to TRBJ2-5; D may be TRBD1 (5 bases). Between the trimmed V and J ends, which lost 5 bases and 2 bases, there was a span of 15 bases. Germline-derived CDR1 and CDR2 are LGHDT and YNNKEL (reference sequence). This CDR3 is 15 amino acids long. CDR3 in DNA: TGTGCCAGCAGCGATAGGGGTTTGGTTCAAGAGACCCAGTACTTC. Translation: CASSDRGLVQETQYF.

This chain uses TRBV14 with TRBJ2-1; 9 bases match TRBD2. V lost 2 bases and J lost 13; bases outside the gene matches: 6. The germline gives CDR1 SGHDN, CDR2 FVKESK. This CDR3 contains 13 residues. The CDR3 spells CASSQTGTSSQFF. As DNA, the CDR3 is TGTGCCAGCAGCCAAACCGGGACTAGCAGTCAGTTCTTC.

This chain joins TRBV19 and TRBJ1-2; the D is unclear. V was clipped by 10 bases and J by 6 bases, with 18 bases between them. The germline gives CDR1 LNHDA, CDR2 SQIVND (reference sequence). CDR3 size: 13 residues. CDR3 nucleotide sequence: TGTGCCACCTCTCGGCCCCCGGAGGATGGCTACACCTTC. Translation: CATSRPPEDGYTF. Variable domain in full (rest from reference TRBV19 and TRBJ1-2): DGGITQSPKYLFRKEGQNVTLSCEQNLNHDAMYWYRQDPGQGLRLIYYSQIVNDFQKGDIAEGYSVSREKKESFPLTVTSAQKNPTAFYLCATSRPPEDGYTFGSGTRLTVV.

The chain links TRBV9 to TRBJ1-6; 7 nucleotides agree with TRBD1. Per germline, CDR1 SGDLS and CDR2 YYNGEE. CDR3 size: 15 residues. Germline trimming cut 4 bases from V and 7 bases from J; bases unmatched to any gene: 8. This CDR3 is CASSHPTGSNSPLHF. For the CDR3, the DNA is TGTGCCAGCAGCCATCCGACAGGGTCGAATTCACCCCTCCACTTT. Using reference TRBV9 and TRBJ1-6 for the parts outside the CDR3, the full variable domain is DSGVTQTPKHLITATGQRVTLRCSPRSGDLSVYWYQQSLDQGLQFLIQYYNGEERAKGNILERFSAQQFPDLHSELNLSSLELGDSALYFCASSHPTGSNSPLHFGNGTRLTVT.

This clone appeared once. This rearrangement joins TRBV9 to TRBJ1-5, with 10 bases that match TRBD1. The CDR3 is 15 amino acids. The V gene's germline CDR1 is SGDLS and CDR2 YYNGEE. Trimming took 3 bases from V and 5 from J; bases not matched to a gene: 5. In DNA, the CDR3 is TGTGCCAGCAGCGCAGGACAGGGGGGGTATCAGCCCCAGCATTTT. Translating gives CASSAGQGGYQPQHF.

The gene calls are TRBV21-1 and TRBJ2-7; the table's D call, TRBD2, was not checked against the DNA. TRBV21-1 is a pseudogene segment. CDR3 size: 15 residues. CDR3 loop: CASSKGSVPSYEQYF. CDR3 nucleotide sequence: TGTGCCAGCAGCAAAGGGAGTGTGCCCTCCTACGAGCAGTACTTC.

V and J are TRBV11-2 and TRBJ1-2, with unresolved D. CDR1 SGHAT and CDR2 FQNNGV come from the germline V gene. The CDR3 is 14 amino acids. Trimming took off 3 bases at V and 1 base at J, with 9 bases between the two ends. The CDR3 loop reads CASSFGRNNYGYTF. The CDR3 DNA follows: TGTGCCAGCAGCTTCGGCAGAAATAACTATGGCTACACCTTC.

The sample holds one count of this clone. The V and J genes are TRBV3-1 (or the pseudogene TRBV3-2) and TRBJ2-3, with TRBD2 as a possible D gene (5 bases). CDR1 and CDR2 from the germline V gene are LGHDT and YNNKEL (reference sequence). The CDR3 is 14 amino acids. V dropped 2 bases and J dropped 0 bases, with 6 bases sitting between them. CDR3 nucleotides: TGTGCCAGCAGCCAAAGCGGAAGCACAGATACGCAGTATTTT. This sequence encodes CASSQSGSTDTQYF.

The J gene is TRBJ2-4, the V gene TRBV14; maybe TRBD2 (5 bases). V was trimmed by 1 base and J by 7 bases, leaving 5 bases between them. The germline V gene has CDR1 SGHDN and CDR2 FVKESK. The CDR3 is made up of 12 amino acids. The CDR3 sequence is CASSQAGNIQYF. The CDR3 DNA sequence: TGTGCCAGCAGCCAAGCGGGGAACATTCAGTACTTC.

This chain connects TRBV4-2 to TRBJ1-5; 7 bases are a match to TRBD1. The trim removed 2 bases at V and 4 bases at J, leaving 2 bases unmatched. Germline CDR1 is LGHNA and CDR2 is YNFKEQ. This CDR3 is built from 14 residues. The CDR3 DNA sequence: TGTGCCAGCAGCCAAAACAGGGGAAATCAGCCCCAGCATTTT. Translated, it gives CASSQNRGNQPQHF.

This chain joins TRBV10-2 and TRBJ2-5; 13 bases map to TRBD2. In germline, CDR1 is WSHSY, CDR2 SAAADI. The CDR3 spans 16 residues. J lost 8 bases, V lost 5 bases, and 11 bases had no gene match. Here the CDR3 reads CASSPLQRTSGSTQYF. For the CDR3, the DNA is TGCGCCAGCAGTCCTTTACAACGGACTAGCGGGAGTACCCAGTACTTC.

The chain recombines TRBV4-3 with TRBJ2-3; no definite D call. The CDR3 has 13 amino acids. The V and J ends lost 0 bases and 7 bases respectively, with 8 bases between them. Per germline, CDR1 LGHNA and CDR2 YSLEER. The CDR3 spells CASSQDRQYTQYF. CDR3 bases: TGCGCCAGCAGCCAAGATAGGCAGTATACGCAGTATTTT.

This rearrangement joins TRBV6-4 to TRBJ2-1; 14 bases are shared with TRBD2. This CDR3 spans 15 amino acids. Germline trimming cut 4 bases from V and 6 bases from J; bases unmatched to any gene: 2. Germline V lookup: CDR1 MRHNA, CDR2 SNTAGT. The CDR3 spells CASSAGLAGGNEQFF. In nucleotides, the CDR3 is TGTGCCAGCAGTGCCGGACTAGCGGGAGGCAATGAGCAGTTCTTC.

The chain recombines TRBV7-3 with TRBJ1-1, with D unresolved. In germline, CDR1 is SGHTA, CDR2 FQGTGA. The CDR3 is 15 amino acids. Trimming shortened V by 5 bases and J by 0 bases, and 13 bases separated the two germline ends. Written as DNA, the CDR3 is TGTGCCAGCAGCCACGGTGAGCGTGTGAACACTGAAGCTTTCTTT. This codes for CASSHGERVNTEAFF.

In DNA form, the CDR3 reads TGTGCCAGCTCACCGTCTATTGCAACTAATGAAAAACTGTTTTTT. Amino acid sequence: CASSPSIATNEKLFF. This chain joins TRBV18 and TRBJ1-4; D not resolved. The CDR3 contains 15 residues. Trimming removed 3 bases from V and 0 bases from J, with 8 bases in between. Germline V lookup: CDR1 KGHSH, CDR2 LQKENI. The full variable domain, in which reference TRBV18 and TRBJ1-4 provide the parts outside the CDR3, is NAGVMQNPRHLVRRRGQEARLRCSPMKGHSHVYWYRQLPEEGLKFMVYLQKENIIDESGMPKERFSAEFPKEGPSILRIQQVVRGDSAAYFCASSPSIATNEKLFFGSGTQLSVL.

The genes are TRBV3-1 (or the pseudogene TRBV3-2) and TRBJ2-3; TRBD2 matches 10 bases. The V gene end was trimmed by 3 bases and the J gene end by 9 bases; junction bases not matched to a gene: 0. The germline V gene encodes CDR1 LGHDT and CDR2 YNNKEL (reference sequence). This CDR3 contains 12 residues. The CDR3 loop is CASSQGLATQYF. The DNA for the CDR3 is TGTGCCAGCAGCCAGGGACTAGCGACGCAGTATTTT.

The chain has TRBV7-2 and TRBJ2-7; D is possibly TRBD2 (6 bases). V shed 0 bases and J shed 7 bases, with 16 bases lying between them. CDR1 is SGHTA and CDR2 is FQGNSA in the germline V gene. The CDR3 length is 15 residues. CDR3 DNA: TGTGCCAGCAGCTTAGCGGCGGGACGTTTGGGGGAGCAGTACTTC. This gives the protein CASSLAAGRLGEQYF. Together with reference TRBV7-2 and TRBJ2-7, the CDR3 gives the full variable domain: GAGVSQSPSNKVTEKGKDVELRCDPISGHTALYWYRQSLGQGLEFLIYFQGNSAPDKSGLPSDRFSAERTGGSVSTLTIQRTQQEDSAVYLCASSLAAGRLGEQYFGPGTRLTVT.